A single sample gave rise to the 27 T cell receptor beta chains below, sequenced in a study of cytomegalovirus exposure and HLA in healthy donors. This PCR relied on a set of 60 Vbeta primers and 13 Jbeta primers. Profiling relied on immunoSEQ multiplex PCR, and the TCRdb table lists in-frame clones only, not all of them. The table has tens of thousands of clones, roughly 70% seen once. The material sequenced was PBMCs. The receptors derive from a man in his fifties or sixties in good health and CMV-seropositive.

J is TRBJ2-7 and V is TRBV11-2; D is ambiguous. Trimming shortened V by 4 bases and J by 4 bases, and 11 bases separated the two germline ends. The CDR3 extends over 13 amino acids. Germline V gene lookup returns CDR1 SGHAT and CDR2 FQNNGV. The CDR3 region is CASSSSRWYEQYF. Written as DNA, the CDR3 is TGTGCCAGCAGCTCGTCCCGGTGGTACGAGCAGTACTTC.

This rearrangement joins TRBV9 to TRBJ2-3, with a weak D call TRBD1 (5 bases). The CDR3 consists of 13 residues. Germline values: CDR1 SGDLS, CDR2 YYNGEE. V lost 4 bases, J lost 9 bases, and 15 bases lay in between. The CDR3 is CASSSDSLGTQYF. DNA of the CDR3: TGTGCCAGCAGCTCCGACAGTTTGGGCACGCAGTATTTT.

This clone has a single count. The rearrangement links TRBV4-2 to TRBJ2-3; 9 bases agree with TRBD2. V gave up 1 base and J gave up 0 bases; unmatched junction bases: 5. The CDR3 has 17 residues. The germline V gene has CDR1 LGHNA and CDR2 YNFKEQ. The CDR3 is CASSQARLADSTDTQYF. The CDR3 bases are TGTGCCAGCAGCCAAGCCAGACTAGCGGACAGCACAGATACGCAGTATTTT.

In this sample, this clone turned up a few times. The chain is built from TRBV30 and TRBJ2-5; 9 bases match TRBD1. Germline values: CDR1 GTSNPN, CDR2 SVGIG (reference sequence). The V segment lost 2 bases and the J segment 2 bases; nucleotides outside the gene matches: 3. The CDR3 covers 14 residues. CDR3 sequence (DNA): TGTGCCTGGAGTAGGGGGACAGGGCAAGAGACCCAGTACTTC. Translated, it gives CAWSRGTGQETQYF.

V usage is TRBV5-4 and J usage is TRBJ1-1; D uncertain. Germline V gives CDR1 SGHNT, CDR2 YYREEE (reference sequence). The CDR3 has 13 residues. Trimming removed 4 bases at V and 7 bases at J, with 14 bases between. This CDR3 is CASSPTATREAFF. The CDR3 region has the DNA TGTGCCAGCAGCCCAACCGCCACACGTGAAGCTTTCTTT.

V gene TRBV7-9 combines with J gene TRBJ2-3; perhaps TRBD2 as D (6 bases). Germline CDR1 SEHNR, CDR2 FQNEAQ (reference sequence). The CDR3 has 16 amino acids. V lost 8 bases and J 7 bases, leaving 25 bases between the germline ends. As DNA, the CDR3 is TGTGCCAGCGCGCCTCGGGACTCCCACCGCGGTAATACGCAGTATTTT. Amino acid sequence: CASAPRDSHRGNTQYF. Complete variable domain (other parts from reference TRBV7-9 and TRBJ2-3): DTGVSQNPRHKITKRGQNVTFRCDPISEHNRLYWYRQTLGQGPEFLTYFQNEAQLEKSRLLSDRFSAERPKGSFSTLEIQRTEQGDSAMYLCASAPRDSHRGNTQYFGPGTRLTVL.

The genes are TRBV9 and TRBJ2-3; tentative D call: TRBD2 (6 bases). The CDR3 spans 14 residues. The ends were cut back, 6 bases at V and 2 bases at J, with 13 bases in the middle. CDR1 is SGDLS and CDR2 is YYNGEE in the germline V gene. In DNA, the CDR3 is TGTGCCAGCAAGGGCGGGGTCACCACAGATACGCAGTATTTT. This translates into CASKGGVTTDTQYF.

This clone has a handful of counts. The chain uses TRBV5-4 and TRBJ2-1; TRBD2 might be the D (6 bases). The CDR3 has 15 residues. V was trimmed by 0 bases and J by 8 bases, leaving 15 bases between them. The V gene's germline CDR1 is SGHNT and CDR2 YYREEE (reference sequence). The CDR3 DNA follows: TGTGCCAGCAGCTTGGGGCGGGACCAGGGCTATGAGCAGTTCTTC. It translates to CASSLGRDQGYEQFF.

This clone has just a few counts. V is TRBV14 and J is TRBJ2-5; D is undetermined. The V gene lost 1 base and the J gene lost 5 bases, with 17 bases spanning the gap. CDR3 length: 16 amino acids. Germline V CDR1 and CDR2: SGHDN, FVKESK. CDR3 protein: CASSQVWFCLRETQYF. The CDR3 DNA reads TGTGCCAGCAGCCAAGTGTGGTTTTGTTTGCGGGAGACCCAGTACTTC. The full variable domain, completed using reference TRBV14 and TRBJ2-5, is EAGVTQFPSHSVIEKGQTVTLRCDPISGHDNLYWYRRVMGKEIKFLLHFVKESKQDESGMPNNRFLAERTGGTYSTLKVQPAELEDSGVYFCASSQVWFCLRETQYFGPGTRLLVL.

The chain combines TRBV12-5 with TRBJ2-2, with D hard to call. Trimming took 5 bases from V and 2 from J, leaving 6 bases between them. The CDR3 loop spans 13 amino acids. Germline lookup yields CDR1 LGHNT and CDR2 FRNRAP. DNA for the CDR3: TGTGCTAGTGGTACCCTAAACACCGGGGAGCTGTTTTTT. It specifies CASGTLNTGELFF.

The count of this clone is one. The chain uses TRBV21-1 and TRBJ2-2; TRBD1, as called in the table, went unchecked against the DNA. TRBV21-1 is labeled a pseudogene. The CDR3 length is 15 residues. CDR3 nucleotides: TGTGCCAGCAGCCCTTGGGCAGGGAACACCGGGGAGCTGTTTTTT. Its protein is CASSPWAGNTGELFF.

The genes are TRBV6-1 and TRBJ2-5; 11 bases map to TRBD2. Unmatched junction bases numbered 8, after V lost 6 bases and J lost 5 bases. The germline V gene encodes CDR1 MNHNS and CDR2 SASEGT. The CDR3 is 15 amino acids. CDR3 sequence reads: CASRRPLAGGETQYF. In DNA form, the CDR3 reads TGTGCCAGCAGACGACCTTTAGCGGGGGGGGAGACCCAGTACTTC.

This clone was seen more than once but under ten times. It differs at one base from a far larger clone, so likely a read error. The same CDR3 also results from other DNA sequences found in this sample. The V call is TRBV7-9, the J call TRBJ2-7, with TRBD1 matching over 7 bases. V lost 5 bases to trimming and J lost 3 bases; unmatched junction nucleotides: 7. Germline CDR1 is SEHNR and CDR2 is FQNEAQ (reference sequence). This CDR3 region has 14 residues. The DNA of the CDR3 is TGTGCCAGCAGCCACCGGGACAGAAACTACGAGCAGTACTTC. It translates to CASSHRDRNYEQYF.

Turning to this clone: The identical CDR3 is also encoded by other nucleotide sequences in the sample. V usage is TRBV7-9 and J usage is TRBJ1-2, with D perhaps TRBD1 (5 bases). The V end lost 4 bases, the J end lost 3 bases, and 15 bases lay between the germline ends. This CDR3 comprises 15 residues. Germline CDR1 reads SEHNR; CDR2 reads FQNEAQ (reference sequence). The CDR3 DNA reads TGTGCCAGCAGCTCCTCCGGAGGGGTTGACTATGGCTACACCTTC. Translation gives CASSSSGGVDYGYTF.

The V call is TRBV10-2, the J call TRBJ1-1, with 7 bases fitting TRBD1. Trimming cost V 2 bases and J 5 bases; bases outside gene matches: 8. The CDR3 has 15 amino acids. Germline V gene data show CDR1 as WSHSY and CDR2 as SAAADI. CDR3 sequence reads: CASSERGAGGTEAFF. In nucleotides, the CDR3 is TGCGCCAGCAGTGAGAGGGGGGCAGGGGGTACTGAAGCTTTCTTT.

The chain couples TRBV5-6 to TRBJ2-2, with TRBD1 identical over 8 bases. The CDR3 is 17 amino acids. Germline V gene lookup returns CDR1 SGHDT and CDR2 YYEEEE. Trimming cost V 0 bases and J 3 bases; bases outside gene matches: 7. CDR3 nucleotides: TGTGCCAGCAGCTTGGTTGTGCAGGGGGCATACACCGGGGAGCTGTTTTTT. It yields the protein CASSLVVQGAYTGELFF.

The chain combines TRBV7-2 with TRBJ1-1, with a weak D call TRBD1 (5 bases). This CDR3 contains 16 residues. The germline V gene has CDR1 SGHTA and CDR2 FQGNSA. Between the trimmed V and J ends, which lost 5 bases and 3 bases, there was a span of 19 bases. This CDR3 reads CASSLGRGRPDTEAFF. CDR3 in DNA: TGTGCCAGCAGCCTTGGGAGGGGACGACCAGACACTGAAGCTTTCTTT.

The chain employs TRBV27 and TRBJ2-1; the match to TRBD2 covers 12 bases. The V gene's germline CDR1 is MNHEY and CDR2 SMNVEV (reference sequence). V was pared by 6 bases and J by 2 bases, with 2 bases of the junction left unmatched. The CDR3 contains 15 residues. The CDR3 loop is CASRTSGRAYNEQFF. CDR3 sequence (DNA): TGTGCCAGCAGGACTAGCGGGAGAGCCTACAATGAGCAGTTCTTC.

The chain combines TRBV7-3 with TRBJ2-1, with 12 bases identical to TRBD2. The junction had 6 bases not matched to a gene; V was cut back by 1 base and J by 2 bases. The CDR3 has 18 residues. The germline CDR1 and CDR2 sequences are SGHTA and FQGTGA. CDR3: CASSLRDGLAGPYNEQFF. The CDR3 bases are TGTGCCAGCAGCTTAAGGGACGGACTAGCGGGGCCCTACAATGAGCAGTTCTTC.

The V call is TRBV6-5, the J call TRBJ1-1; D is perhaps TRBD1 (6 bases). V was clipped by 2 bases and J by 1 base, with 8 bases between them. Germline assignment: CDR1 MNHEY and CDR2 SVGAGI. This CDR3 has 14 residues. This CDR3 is CASSYGQTNTEAFF. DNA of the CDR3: TGTGCCAGCAGTTACGGACAGACGAACACTGAAGCTTTCTTT.

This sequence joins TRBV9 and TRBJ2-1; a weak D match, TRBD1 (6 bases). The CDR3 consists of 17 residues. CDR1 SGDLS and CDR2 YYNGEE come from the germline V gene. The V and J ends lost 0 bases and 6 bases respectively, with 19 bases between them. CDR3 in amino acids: CASSVVGGPVGTNEQFF. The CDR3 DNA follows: TGTGCCAGCAGCGTAGTTGGGGGCCCGGTTGGTACCAATGAGCAGTTCTTC. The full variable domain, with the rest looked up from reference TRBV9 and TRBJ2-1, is DSGVTQTPKHLITATGQRVTLRCSPRSGDLSVYWYQQSLDQGLQFLIQYYNGEERAKGNILERFSAQQFPDLHSELNLSSLELGDSALYFCASSVVGGPVGTNEQFFGPGTRLTVL.

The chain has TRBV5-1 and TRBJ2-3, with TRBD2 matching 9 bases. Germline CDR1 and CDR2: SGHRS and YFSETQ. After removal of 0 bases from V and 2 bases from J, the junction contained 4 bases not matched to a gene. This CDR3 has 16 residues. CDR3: CASSLGLAGTTDTQYF. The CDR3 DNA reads TGCGCCAGCAGCTTGGGTCTAGCGGGGACCACAGATACGCAGTATTTT. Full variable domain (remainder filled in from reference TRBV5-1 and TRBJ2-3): KAGVTQTPRYLIKTRGQQVTLSCSPISGHRSVSWYQQTPGQGLQFLFEYFSETQRNKGNFPGRFSGRQFSNSRSEMNVSTLELGDSALYLCASSLGLAGTTDTQYFGPGTRLTVL.

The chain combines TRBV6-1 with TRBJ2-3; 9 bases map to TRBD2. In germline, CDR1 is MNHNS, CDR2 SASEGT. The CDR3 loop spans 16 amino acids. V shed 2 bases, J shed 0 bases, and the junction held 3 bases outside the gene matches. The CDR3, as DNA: TGTGCCAGCAGTGAACTGACTAGCGGAAGCACAGATACGCAGTATTTT. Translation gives CASSELTSGSTDTQYF.

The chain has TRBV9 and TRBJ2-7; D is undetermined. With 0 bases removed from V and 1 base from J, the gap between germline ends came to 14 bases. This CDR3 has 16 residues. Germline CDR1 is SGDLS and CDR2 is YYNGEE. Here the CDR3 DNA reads TGTGCCAGCAGCGTAGACCCCGCCGACGGGTCCTACGAGCAGTACTTC. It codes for CASSVDPADGSYEQYF.

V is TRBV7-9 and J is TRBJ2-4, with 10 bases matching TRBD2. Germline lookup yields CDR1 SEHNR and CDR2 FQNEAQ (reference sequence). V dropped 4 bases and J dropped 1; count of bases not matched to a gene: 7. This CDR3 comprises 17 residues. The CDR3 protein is CASSSDLAGVAKNIQYF. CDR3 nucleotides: TGTGCCAGCAGCTCGGATCTAGCGGGAGTTGCCAAAAACATTCAGTACTTC.

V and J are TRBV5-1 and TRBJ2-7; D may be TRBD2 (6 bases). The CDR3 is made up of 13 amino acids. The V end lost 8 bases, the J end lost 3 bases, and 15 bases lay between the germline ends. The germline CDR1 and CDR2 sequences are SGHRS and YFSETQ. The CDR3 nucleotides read TGCGCCAGTCCCTCTGGGGGGTTCTACGAGCAGTACTTC. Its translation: CASPSGGFYEQYF.

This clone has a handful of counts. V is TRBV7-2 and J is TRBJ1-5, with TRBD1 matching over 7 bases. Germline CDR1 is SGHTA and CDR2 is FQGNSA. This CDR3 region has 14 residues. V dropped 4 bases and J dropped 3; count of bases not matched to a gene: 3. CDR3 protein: CASSSGGLNQPQHF. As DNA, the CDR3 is TGTGCCAGCAGCTCAGGGGGGCTCAATCAGCCCCAGCATTTT. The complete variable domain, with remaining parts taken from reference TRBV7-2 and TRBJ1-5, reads GAGVSQSPSNKVTEKGKDVELRCDPISGHTALYWYRQSLGQGLEFLIYFQGNSAPDKSGLPSDRFSAERTGGSVSTLTIQRTQQEDSAVYLCASSSGGLNQPQHFGDGTRLSIL.